These T cell receptor beta chains were read from a single sample in a study of CD8 T cells in ankylosing spondylitis. Using its own MiXCR run on the 5' RACE reads, TCRdb lists one record per CDR3 protein. The sample shows about 230,000 distinct CDR3 sequences, around 8% of them seen only once. The sample taken for sequencing was blood, either unsorted or a sorted T cell fraction (not recorded which). These receptors all come from a female donor with ankylosing spondylitis or in good health (not recorded which). The CDR3 runs from the conserved cysteine through the conserved F or W. Fields, in order: V gene, J gene, CDR3 protein.

>TRBV11-2|TRBJ2-1
CASSLEIGEQFF
>TRBV25-1|TRBJ1-1
CASRTGGETFF
>TRBV7-6|TRBJ2-1
CASSLAQRGANEQFF
>TRBV10-1|TRBJ2-1
CASSEVAGTSYEQFF
>TRBV10-3|TRBJ2-5
CAIRTAELETQYF
>TRBV5-6|TRBJ1-4
CASSLNRGQLFF
>TRBV6-5|TRBJ1-2
CASSYSQGNYGYTF
>TRBV7-9|TRBJ2-7
CVSSLEGYEQYF
>TRBV20-1|TRBJ2-2
CSARDLGLAEGELFF
>TRBV5-1|TRBJ2-7
CASSPGTSPEQYF
>TRBV20-1|TRBJ2-7
CSASSTSGYEQYF
>TRBV14|TRBJ2-3
CASSPYGLRTADTQYF
>TRBV3-1|TRBJ2-1
CASSQDAAPSYNEQFF
>TRBV12-3/TRBV12-4|TRBJ2-7
CASNIGGLGHEQYF
>TRBV11-2|TRBJ2-1
CASSGRTDLLGFF
>TRBV6-2/TRBV6-3|TRBJ2-1
CASSSQGQEQFF
>TRBV6-2/TRBV6-3|TRBJ1-2
CASYRQGRIRGYTF
>TRBV7-2|TRBJ1-1
CASSLAGLTEAFF
>TRBV7-2|TRBJ1-2
CASSMDSNYGYTF
>TRBV20-1|TRBJ2-7
CSVRRDSYEQYF
>TRBV29-1|TRBJ1-2
CSLRTDQNGYTF
>TRBV5-1|TRBJ2-2
CASSLAWDRAPTGELFF
>TRBV27|TRBJ2-7
CASSRAAPYEQYF
>TRBV30|TRBJ1-2
CACFPQGGGYTF
>TRBV5-6|TRBJ1-2
CASLTGPNYGYTF
>TRBV7-2|TRBJ2-2
CASSSRRHRTGELFF
>TRBV7-2|TRBJ1-1
CASSLVVEGGEAFF
>TRBV12-3/TRBV12-4|TRBJ2-5
CASSPGLASETQYF
>TRBV27|TRBJ2-3
CASKSRGLAERGSDTQYF
>TRBV5-1|TRBJ2-3
CASSLAGTRGADTQYF
>TRBV29-1|TRBJ2-7
CSVPGTGLGEQYF
>TRBV15|TRBJ2-5
CATSRDPRTQYF
>TRBV28|TRBJ2-7
CASSTRGSLYEQYF
>TRBV12-5|TRBJ2-7
CASGLDFQEQYF
>TRBV4-3|TRBJ2-7
CASSLDRSSYEQYF
>TRBV18|TRBJ1-1
CASSPPWRNTEAFF
>TRBV7-9|TRBJ2-7
CASGSPGGKLYEQYF
>TRBV29-1|TRBJ2-5
CSAQNGGTQYF
>TRBV7-9|TRBJ1-2
CASSLALRTDRGYTF
>TRBV20-1|TRBJ2-5
CSARDVERQMKETQYF
>TRBV5-2|TRBJ2-4
CARGSGGGAPILAKNIQYF
>TRBV20-1|TRBJ2-3
CSVPGRDTDTQYF
>TRBV20-1|TRBJ2-1
CSAQDRSSYNEQFF
>TRBV6-5|TRBJ2-7
CASSYSYGTGYYEQYF
>TRBV5-6|TRBJ1-2
CASSPDRGHYGYTF
>TRBV5-1|TRBJ2-3
CASSLEGDRTDTQYF
>TRBV20-1|TRBJ2-1
CSALAETSYNEQFF
>TRBV27|TRBJ2-7
CASRSLGGSYEQYF
>TRBV5-1|TRBJ2-1
CASSPRGDNEQFF
>TRBV7-9|TRBJ2-3
CASSPTSGSSDTQYF
>TRBV2|TRBJ2-7
CASSQQGMGPYEQYF
>TRBV6-2/TRBV6-3|TRBJ1-4
CASRLSGTNEKLFF
>TRBV29-1|TRBJ1-1
CSVIGFRTNQNTEAFF